This T cell receptor beta chain was captured by sequencing in a study of cytomegalovirus exposure and HLA in healthy donors. Overall study findings and caveats: Published work reported that the classifier diagnosed cytomegalovirus status with high specificity and sensitivity. TCR beta sequences numbering 15,000 to 20,000 were associated with HLA alleles at 0.05 false discovery rate in a later analysis. An analysis done earlier found most TCR beta V segments productive about 87% or about 30% of the time.

This clone was observed a few times. The antigen is unknown. PCR used 60 Vbeta primers and 13 Jbeta primers. Method: immunoSEQ multiplex PCR; TCRdb's copy keeps in-frame clones and lacks some. The table has 95,000 to 150,000 clones, 78% seen once. The CDR3 covers 15 residues. V gave up 11 bases and J gave up 0 bases, with 17 bases separating them. CDR1 and CDR2 from the germline V gene are LNHDA and SQIVND (reference sequence). The sequence was collected from a man in his forties in good health and CMV-seronegative. What was sequenced was PBMCs. The rearrangement links TRBV19 to TRBJ1-5, with a possible D match to TRBD1 (5 bases). The CDR3 sequence is CAHGRGTYSNQPQHF. DNA of the CDR3: TGTGCCCACGGGCGGGGGACCTATAGCAATCAGCCCCAGCATTTT.